The 18 T cell receptor beta chains in this list originate from one sample, sequenced in a study of cytomegalovirus exposure and HLA in healthy donors. Amplification used 60 Vbeta primers and 13 Jbeta primers. Only in-frame clones appear in the TCRdb table, and some are missing; sequencing was by immunoSEQ multiplex PCR. The sample yields 99,000 or so clones, 76% seen once. What was sequenced was PBMCs. These TCRs come from a woman between 18 and 29 years old in good health and CMV-seropositive.

J is TRBJ2-7 and V is TRBV6-4; 14 bases line up with TRBD2. Germline V gene sequence: CDR1 MRHNA, CDR2 SNTAGT. V dropped 4 bases and J dropped 4; count of bases not matched to a gene: 3. The CDR3 totals 15 residues. The DNA for the CDR3 is TGTGCCAGCAGTGTGGGACTAGCGGGAGTATACGAGCAGTACTTC. It translates to CASSVGLAGVYEQYF.

In DNA, the CDR3 is TGTGCCAGCAGCCCAACGCGTGATACGCAGTATTTT. This codes for CASSPTRDTQYF. This chain links TRBV14 with TRBJ2-3; D ambiguous. Trimming took 4 bases from V and 6 from J, leaving 8 bases between them. The CDR3 sequence is 12 residues long. Germline V gene sequence: CDR1 SGHDN, CDR2 FVKESK.

V and J are TRBV6-4 and TRBJ1-1, with D perhaps TRBD1 (6 bases). V was trimmed by 5 bases and J by 0 bases, leaving 10 bases between them. This CDR3 spans 14 amino acids. CDR1 is MRHNA, CDR2 SNTAGT, per germline. For the CDR3, the DNA is TGTGCCAGCAGTCCGGGGACATTGAACACTGAAGCTTTCTTT. It yields the protein CASSPGTLNTEAFF.

This clone has more than one count but fewer than ten. The rearrangement uses TRBV6-5 and TRBJ2-5; D is unresolved. CDR3 length: 10 amino acids. CDR1 is MNHEY and CDR2 is SVGAGI in the germline V gene. The germline V and J ends were trimmed by 7 bases and 4 bases, with 4 bases remaining between them. For the CDR3, the DNA is TGTGCCAGCAACAGAGAGACCCAGTACTTC. It encodes CASNRETQYF.

The genes are TRBV4-1 and TRBJ2-2; TRBD1 aligns across 8 bases. V gave up 4 bases and J gave up 7 bases; unmatched junction bases: 5. CDR1 and CDR2 from the germline V gene are MGHRA and YSYEKL. This CDR3 region has 14 residues. The CDR3 region is CASSRDRTFGELFF. As DNA, the CDR3 is TGCGCCAGCAGCCGGGACAGGACATTCGGGGAGCTGTTTTTT.

The CDR3 here is CASSLWLSGTYNEQFF. The CDR3 DNA reads TGCGCCAGCAGCCTGTGGCTTAGCGGAACCTACAATGAGCAGTTCTTC. The V gene is TRBV5-1, the J gene TRBJ2-1; D perhaps matches TRBD2 (6 bases). This CDR3 spans 16 amino acids. Germline CDR1 is SGHRS and CDR2 is YFSETQ. V was trimmed by 4 bases and J by 2 bases, leaving 16 bases between them.

This clone was counted a single time. The chain recombines TRBV5-4 with TRBJ1-6, with 9 bases that match TRBD1. Germline CDR1 is SGHNT and CDR2 is YYREEE (reference sequence). The length of the CDR3 is 14 residues. The J segment lost 10 bases and the V segment lost 4 bases, leaving 6 bases of the junction unmatched. CDR3: CASSEDRGVSPLHF. CDR3 in DNA: TGTGCCAGCAGCGAGGACAGGGGCGTATCACCCCTCCACTTT.

This clone was seen a handful of times. This chain joins TRBV29-1 and TRBJ1-1; a possible D gene is TRBD1 (5 bases). CDR1 SQVTM and CDR2 ANQGSEA come from the germline V gene. The CDR3 contains 10 residues. Trimming removed 3 bases at V and 8 bases at J, with 7 bases between. Written as DNA, the CDR3 is TGCAGCGTTGAGTCAGGGGAAGCTTTCTTT. Encoded protein: CSVESGEAFF.

As for this clone: No DNA is shown, since the ends of the CDR3 on it are uncertain; the CDR3 is the one TCRdb lists. The rearrangement links TRBV21-1 to TRBJ2-7; the table assigns TRBD1, which was not confirmed against the DNA. TRBV21-1 is shown as a pseudogene. The CDR3 has 17 residues if both end residues are counted. This CDR3 reads CASSTSNKDRYPCEQYF.

The V and J genes are TRBV30 and TRBJ2-6; D call uncertain. This CDR3 comprises 15 residues. V was shortened by 0 bases and J by 0 bases, with 6 bases between the two germline ends. CDR1 and CDR2 from the germline V gene are GTSNPN and SVGIG (reference sequence). CDR3 residues: CAWSVAFSGANVLTF. CDR3 DNA: TGTGCCTGGAGTGTAGCGTTCTCTGGGGCCAACGTCCTGACTTTC.

The rearrangement uses TRBV11-2 and TRBJ1-1; 8 nucleotides align to TRBD1. V dropped 5 bases and J dropped 0; count of bases not matched to a gene: 14. The CDR3 loop spans 18 amino acids. Germline-derived CDR1 and CDR2 are SGHAT and FQNNGV. DNA of the CDR3: TGTGCCAGCAGCGTCTGGGGCGAAGACAGGGGAATGAACACTGAAGCTTTCTTT. Amino acids: CASSVWGEDRGMNTEAFF.

This chain joins TRBV5-1 and TRBJ2-5; 14 nucleotides agree with TRBD2. The V gene's germline CDR1 is SGHRS and CDR2 YFSETQ. This CDR3 is 17 amino acids long. J lost 3 bases, V lost 4 bases, and 8 bases had no gene match. The CDR3 coding sequence is TGCGCCAGCAGCGGGGGACTAGCGGGAGCGGGAAAAGAGACCCAGTACTTC. As protein: CASSGGLAGAGKETQYF.

The rearrangement uses TRBV28 and TRBJ2-2; 8 nucleotides agree with TRBD1. Looked up from germline, CDR1 is MDHEN and CDR2 is SYDVKM. The CDR3 consists of 15 residues. The V and J ends lost 6 bases and 2 bases, in that order; junction bases with no gene match: 5. CDR3 bases: TGTGCCAGCAGGCTAGGGACAGGTAACACCGGGGAGCTGTTTTTT. This translates into CASRLGTGNTGELFF.

The rearrangement links TRBV5-1 to TRBJ2-1, with 7 positions matching TRBD2. This CDR3 contains 16 residues. V shed 1 base and J 5 bases; nucleotides not matched to a gene: 9. CDR1 and CDR2 (germline): SGHRS, YFSETQ. In nucleotides, the CDR3 is TGCGCCAGCAGCTTGATGGGGGAGGGCCGCCACAATGAGCAGTTCTTC. Translated, it gives CASSLMGEGRHNEQFF.

There are a few counts of this clone. This rearrangement joins TRBV6-1 to TRBJ1-1; TRBD1 is a possible D gene (5 bases). This CDR3 is 14 amino acids long. CDR1 and CDR2 (germline): MNHNS, SASEGT. V was pared by 3 bases and J by 3 bases, with 11 bases between. CDR3 in amino acids: CASSDGQGHTEAFF. DNA for the CDR3: TGTGCCAGCAGTGATGGGCAGGGTCACACTGAAGCTTTCTTT.

This clone showed up just a few times. The chain recombines TRBV13 with TRBJ1-1, with 7 positions matching TRBD1. With 0 bases clipped from V and 6 bases from J, the junction kept 1 base outside the gene matches. The CDR3 is 13 residues long. Germline loops: CDR1 PRHDT, CDR2 FYEKMQ (reference sequence). The CDR3 spells CASSLGGGAEAFF. The CDR3 DNA reads TGTGCCAGCAGCTTAGGAGGGGGCGCTGAAGCTTTCTTT.

In nucleotides, the CDR3 is TGTGCCAGCAGTTTGTTAGACGGGACAGGGCCCACTGAAGCTTTCTTT. Translation: CASSLLDGTGPTEAFF. The genes are TRBV28 and TRBJ1-1; 9 nucleotides match TRBD1. The CDR3 sequence is 16 residues long. The V and J ends lost 3 bases and 4 bases, in that order; junction bases with no gene match: 9. The V gene's germline CDR1 is MDHEN and CDR2 SYDVKM. Complete variable domain (other parts from reference TRBV28 and TRBJ1-1): DVKVTQSSRYLVKRTGEKVFLECVQDMDHENMFWYRQDPGLGLRLIYFSYDVKMKEKGDIPEGYSVSREKKERFSLILESASTNQTSMYLCASSLLDGTGPTEAFFGQGTRLTVV.

The sample holds a few counts of this clone. The chain is built from TRBV6-5 and TRBJ2-2; a weak D match, TRBD1 (6 bases). The V end lost 6 bases, the J end lost 5 bases, and 13 bases lay between the germline ends. The germline V gene has CDR1 MNHEY and CDR2 SVGAGI. CDR3 size: 14 residues. The CDR3 DNA is TGTGCCAGCAGATCCGGGACACAGACCGGGGAGCTGTTTTTT. It is translated as CASRSGTQTGELFF.